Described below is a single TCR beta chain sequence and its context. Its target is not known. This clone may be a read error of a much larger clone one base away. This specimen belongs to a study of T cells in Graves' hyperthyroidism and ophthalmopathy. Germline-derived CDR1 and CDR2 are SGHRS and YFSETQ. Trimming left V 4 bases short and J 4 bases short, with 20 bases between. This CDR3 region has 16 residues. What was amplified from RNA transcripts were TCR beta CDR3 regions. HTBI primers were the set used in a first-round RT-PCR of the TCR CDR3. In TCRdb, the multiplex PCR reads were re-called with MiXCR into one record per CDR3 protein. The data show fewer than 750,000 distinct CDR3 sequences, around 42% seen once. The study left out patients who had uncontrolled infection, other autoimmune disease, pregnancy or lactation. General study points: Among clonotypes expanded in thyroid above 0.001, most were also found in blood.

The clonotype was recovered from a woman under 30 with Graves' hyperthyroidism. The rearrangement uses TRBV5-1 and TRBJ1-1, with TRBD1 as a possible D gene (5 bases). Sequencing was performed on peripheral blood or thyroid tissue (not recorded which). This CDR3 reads CASSPGSLPSGTEAFF. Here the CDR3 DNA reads TGCGCCAGCAGCCCAGGGTCCCTACCCTCGGGCACTGAAGCTTTCTTT. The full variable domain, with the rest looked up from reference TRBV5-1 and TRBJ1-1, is KAGVTQTPRYLIKTRGQQVTLSCSPISGHRSVSWYQQTPGQGLQFLFEYFSETQRNKGNFPGRFSGRQFSNSRSEMNVSTLELGDSALYLCASSPGSLPSGTEAFFGQGTRLTVV.